The clone carrying this T cell receptor (beta chain) appeared once. Its specificity is unknown. The sample comes from a study of T cell responses to AZD1222 COVID-19 vaccine. Study details: Pooling was applied to second doses at about 4 or about 12 weeks.

Here immunoSEQ multiplex PCR was the method, and the copy in TCRdb shows in-frame clones only, minus some. Of roughly 180,000 clones in the sample, about 89% were seen once. The study's findings and limits: It was only six AZD1222 recipients who were seropositive at baseline. Unmutated variant regions reportedly attract nearly half of all spike-specific TCRs.

CDR1 is SGHTA, CDR2 FQGNSA, per germline. J lost 3 bases, V lost 6 bases, and 6 bases had no gene match. This CDR3 comprises 14 residues. Source: peripheral blood, taken on day 0 of AZD1222 vaccination. The source is an adult in good health. The gene calls are TRBV7-2 and TRBJ1-1; 8 bases are a match to TRBD1. The CDR3 loop is CASRDRDFYTEAFF. CDR3 DNA: TGTGCCAGCAGGGACAGGGATTTCTACACTGAAGCTTTCTTT.